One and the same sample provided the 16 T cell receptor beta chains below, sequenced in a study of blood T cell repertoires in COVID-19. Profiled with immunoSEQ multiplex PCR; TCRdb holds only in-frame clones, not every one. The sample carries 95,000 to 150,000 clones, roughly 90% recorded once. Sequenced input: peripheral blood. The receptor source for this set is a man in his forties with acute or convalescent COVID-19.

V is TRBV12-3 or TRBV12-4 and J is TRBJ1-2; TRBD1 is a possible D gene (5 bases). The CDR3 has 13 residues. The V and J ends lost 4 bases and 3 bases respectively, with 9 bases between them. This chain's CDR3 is CASSSGLYYGYTF. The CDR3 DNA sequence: TGTGCCAGCAGTTCAGGGTTGTACTATGGCTACACCTTC.

As DNA, the CDR3 is TGTGCCAGCAGTCTTAGGGGGCTCTCGGCGGGAGGGGACAATGAGCAGTTCTTC. Translated, it gives CASSLRGLSAGGDNEQFF. The chain carries TRBV27 and TRBJ2-1, with TRBD2 identical over 9 bases. Unmatched junction bases numbered 16, after V lost 5 bases and J lost 5 bases. CDR1 and CDR2 (germline): MNHEY, SMNVEV (reference sequence). There are 18 residues in the CDR3.

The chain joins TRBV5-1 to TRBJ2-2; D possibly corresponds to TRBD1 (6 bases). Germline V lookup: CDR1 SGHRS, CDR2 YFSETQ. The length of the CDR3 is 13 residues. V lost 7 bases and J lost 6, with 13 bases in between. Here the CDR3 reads CASGKQGSGELFF. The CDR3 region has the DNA TGCGCCAGCGGAAAACAGGGTTCCGGGGAGCTGTTTTTT. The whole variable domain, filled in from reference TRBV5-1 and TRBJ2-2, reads KAGVTQTPRYLIKTRGQQVTLSCSPISGHRSVSWYQQTPGQGLQFLFEYFSETQRNKGNFPGRFSGRQFSNSRSEMNVSTLELGDSALYLCASGKQGSGELFFGEGSRLTVL.

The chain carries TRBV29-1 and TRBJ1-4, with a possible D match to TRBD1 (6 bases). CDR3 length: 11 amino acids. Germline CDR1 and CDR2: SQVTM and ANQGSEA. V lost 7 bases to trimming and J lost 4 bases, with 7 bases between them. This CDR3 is CSGTVNEKLFF. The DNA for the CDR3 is TGCAGCGGGACAGTTAATGAAAAACTGTTTTTT. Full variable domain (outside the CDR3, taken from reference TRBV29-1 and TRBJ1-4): SAVISQKPSRDICQRGTSLTIQCQVDSQVTMMFWYRQQPGQSLTLIATANQGSEATYESGFVIDKFPISRPNLTFSTLTVSNMSPEDSSIYLCSGTVNEKLFFGSGTQLSVL.

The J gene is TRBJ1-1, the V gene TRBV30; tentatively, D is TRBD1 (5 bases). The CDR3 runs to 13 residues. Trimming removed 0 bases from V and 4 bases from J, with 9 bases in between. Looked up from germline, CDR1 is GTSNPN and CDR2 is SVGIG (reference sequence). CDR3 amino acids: CAWSVQGVTEAFF. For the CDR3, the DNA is TGTGCCTGGAGTGTTCAGGGTGTCACTGAAGCTTTCTTT.

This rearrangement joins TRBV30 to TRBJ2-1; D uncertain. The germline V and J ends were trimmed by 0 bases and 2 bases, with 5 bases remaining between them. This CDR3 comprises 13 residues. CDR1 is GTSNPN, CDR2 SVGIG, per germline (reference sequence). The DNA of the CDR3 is TGTGCCTGGAGTGTATCGGCCTACAATGAGCAGTTCTTC. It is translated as CAWSVSAYNEQFF.

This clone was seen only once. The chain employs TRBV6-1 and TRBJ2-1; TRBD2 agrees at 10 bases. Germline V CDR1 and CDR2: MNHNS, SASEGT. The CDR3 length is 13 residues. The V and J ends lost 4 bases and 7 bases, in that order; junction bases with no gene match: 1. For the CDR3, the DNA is TGTGCCAGCAGTGTAGCGGGAGGTAATGAGCAGTTCTTC. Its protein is CASSVAGGNEQFF.

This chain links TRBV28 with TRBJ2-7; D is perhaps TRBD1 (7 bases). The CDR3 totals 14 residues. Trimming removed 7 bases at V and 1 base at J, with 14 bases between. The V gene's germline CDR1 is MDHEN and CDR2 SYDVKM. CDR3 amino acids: CASTQTGTSYEQYF. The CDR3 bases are TGTGCCAGCACACAGACAGGGACTTCCTACGAGCAGTACTTC.

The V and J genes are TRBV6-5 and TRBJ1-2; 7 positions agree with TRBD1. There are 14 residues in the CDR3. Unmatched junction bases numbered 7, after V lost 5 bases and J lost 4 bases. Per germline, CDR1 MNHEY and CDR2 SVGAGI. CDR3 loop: CASSNRQGFYGYTF. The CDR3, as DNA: TGTGCCAGCAGTAACCGACAGGGTTTCTATGGCTACACCTTC.

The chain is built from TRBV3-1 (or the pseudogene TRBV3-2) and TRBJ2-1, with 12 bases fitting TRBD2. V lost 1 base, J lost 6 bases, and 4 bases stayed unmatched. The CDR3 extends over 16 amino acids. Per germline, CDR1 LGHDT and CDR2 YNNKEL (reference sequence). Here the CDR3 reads CASSQGLAGVLNEQFF. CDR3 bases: TGTGCCAGCAGCCAAGGACTAGCGGGAGTACTCAATGAGCAGTTCTTC.

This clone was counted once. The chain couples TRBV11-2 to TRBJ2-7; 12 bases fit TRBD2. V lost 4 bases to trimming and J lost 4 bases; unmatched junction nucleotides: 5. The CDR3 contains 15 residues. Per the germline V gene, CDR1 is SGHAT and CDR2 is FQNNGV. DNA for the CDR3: TGTGCCAGCAGCTCCCCGACTAGCGGGAGTTACGAGCAGTACTTC. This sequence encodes CASSSPTSGSYEQYF.

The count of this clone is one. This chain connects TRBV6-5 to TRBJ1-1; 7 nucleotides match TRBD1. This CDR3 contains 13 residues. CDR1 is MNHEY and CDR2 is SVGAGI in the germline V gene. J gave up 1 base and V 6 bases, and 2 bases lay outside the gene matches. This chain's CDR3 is CASRGTANTEAFF. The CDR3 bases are TGTGCCAGCAGGGGGACAGCGAACACTGAAGCTTTCTTT.

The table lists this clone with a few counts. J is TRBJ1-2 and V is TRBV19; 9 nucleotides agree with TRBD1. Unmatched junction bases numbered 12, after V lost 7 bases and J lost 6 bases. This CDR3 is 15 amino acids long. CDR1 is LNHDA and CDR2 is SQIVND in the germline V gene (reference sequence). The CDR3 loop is CASTLAGTGLNGYTF. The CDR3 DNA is TGTGCCAGTACCCTCGCCGGGACAGGGCTTAATGGCTACACCTTC.

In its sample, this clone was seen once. CDR3 coding DNA: TGTGCCAGCTCACGAGGGACAGGGGGCTTCGGTGAGCAGTTCTTC. Its protein is CASSRGTGGFGEQFF. This sequence joins TRBV18 and TRBJ2-1, with 12 nucleotides matching TRBD1. Germline-derived CDR1 and CDR2 are KGHSH and LQKENI. V shed 4 bases and J 9 bases; nucleotides not matched to a gene: 7. The CDR3 contains 15 residues.

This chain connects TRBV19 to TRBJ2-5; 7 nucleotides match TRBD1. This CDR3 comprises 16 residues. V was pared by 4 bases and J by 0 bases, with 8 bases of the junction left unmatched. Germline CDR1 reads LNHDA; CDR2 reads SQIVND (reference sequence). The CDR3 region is CASSKNRGADQETQYF. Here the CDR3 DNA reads TGTGCCAGTAGTAAAAACAGGGGCGCGGACCAAGAGACCCAGTACTTC.

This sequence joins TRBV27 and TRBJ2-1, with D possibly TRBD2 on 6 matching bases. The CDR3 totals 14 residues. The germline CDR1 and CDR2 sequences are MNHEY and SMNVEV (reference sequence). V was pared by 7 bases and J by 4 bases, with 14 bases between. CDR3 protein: CASKIGGTYNEQFF. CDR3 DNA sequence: TGTGCCAGCAAAATCGGAGGGACGTACAATGAGCAGTTCTTC.